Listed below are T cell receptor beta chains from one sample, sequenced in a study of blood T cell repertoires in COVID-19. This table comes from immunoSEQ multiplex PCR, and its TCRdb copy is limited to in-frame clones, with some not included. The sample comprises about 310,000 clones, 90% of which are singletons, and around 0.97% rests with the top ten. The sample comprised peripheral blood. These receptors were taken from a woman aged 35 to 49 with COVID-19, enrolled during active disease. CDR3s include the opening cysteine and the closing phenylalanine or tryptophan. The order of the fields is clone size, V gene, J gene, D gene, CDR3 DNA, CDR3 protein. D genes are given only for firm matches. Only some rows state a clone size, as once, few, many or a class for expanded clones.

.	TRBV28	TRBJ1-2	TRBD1	TGTGCCAGCAGTCTCCTTCGGCCCGCCGGGACAGGGAACTATGGCTACACCTTC	CASSLLRPAGTGNYGYTF
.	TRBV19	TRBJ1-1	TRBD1	TGTGCCAGTAGTATAGACCGGGACAGTCTAACTGAAGCTTTCTTT	CASSIDRDSLTEAFF
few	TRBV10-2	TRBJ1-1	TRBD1	TGCGCCAGCAGCGTTCTTTCCGGGACAGGGGGCACTGAAGCTTTCTTT	CASSVLSGTGGTEAFF
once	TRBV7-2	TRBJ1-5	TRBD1	TGTGCCAGCAGCTTAGCCGGGACAGCTAATCAGCCCCAGCATTTT	CASSLAGTANQPQHF
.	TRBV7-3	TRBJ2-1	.	TGTGCCAGCAGCCAGGTATACAATGAGCAGTTCTTC	CASSQVYNEQFF
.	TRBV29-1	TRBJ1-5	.	TGCAGCGTTGTGGTACAAAGCAATCAGCCCCAGCATTTT	CSVVVQSNQPQHF
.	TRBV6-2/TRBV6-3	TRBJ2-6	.	TGTGCCAGCAGCATACCCCGAGGGCCCTCTGGGGCCAACGTCCTGACTTTC	CASSIPRGPSGANVLTF
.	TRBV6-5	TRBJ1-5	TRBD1	TGTGCCAGCAGTTACCGGACAGGGGCAAAACAGCCCCAGCATTTT	CASSYRTGAKQPQHF
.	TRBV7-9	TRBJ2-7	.	TGTGCCAGCAGCTACATAAGACAGTCGGGCGTCTACGAGCAGTACTTC	CASSYIRQSGVYEQYF
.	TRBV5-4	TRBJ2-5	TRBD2	TGTGCCTCGGGGGGGCACCAAGAGACCCAGTACTTC	CASGGHQETQYF
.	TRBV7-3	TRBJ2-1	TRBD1	TGTGCCAGCAGCCAGGGGGCGGGGCGGAACAATGAGCAGTTCTTC	CASSQGAGRNNEQFF
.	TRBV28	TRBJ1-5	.	TGTGCCACCACAGGCAACAATCAGCCCCAGCATTTT	CATTGNNQPQHF
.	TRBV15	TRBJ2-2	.	TGTGCCACCAGCAGAGACAGGCCAGGCACCGGGGAGCTGTTTTTT	CATSRDRPGTGELFF
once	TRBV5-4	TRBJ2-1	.	TGTGCCAGCAGCTTGGGGCTAGACGGTCACAATGAGCAGTTCTTC	CASSLGLDGHNEQFF
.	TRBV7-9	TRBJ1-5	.	TGTGCCAGCAGCTCAGGAGGGGTCAGAGGACAGCCCCAGCATTTT	CASSSGGVRGQPQHF
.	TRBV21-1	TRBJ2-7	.	TGTGCCAGCAGCATCCCGGGACAGGGTCAATACGAGCAGTACTTC	CASSIPGQGQYEQYF
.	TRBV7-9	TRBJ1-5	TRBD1	TGTGCCAGCAGCCGGGACAGGGGGGAGAGCAATCAGCCCCAGCATTTT	CASSRDRGESNQPQHF
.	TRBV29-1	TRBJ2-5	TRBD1	TGCAGCGCTAAACCCCAGGGACAGTACCAAGAGACCCAGTACTTC	CSAKPQGQYQETQYF
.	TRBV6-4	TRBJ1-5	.	TGTGCCAGCAGTGCTTACTTAGATCAGCCCCAGCATTTT	CASSAYLDQPQHF
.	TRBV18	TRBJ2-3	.	TGTGCCAGCTCAAGCGACAGGACGACGGATACGCAGTATTTT	CASSSDRTTDTQYF
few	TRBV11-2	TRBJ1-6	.	TGTGCCAGCAGCTTTACGGGGAGCTCCTATAATTCACCCCTCCACTTT	CASSFTGSSYNSPLHF
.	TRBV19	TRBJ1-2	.	TGTGCCAGTAGGGCAGGGGCGGCTCAAGCTAACTATGGCTACACCTTC	CASRAGAAQANYGYTF
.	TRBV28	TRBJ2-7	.	TGTGCCAGCAAACCAGGAACTCCCTACGAGCAGTACTTC	CASKPGTPYEQYF
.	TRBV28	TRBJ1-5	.	TGTGCCAGCAGTCGTCCCGGGACATTCCAGCCCCAGCATTTT	CASSRPGTFQPQHF
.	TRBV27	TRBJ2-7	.	TGTGCCAGCACTATGGGGGGGGGCGGAGGCGAGCAGTACTTC	CASTMGGGGGEQYF
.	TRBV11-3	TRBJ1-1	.	TGTGCCAGCAGCTTTAGTCAGAACACTGAAGCTTTCTTT	CASSFSQNTEAFF
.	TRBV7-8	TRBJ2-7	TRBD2	TGTGCCAGCAGCTTAGTTGCGGCGGGAGCCTACGAGCAGTACTTC	CASSLVAAGAYEQYF
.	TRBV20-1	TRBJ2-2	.	TGCAGTGCTAGTACTTTGGTCTACCCGAACACCGGGGAGCTGTTTTTT	CSASTLVYPNTGELFF
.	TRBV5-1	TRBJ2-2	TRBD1	TGCGCCAGCAACCCACAGGGGGCATCTAACACCGGGGAGCTGTTTTTT	CASNPQGASNTGELFF
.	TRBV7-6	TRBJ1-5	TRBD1	TGTGCCAGCAGCCCGGACAGGGTTCACCCCCAGCATTTT	CASSPDRVHPQHF
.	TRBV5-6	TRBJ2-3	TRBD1	TGTGCCAGCAGCCAGACAGGGGGCGACACAGATACGCAGTATTTT	CASSQTGGDTDTQYF
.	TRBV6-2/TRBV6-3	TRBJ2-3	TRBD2	TGTGCCAGCAGTTACTCGGAGCGGGAGTTCGTCACAGATACGCAGTATTTT	CASSYSEREFVTDTQYF
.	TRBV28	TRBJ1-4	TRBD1	TGTGCCAGCCACAGGGGGCAGAGTCGAAGTGAAAAACTGTTTTTT	CASHRGQSRSEKLFF
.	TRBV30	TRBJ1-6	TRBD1	TGTGCCTGGAGCCTGGACAGGGCCGGTTCACCCCTCCACTTT	CAWSLDRAGSPLHF
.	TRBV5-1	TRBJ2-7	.	TGCGCCAGCAGCTTCGGGCGGACAGCTACCTACGAGCAGTACTTC	CASSFGRTATYEQYF
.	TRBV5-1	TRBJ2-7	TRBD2	TGCGCCAGCAGCTCCCGAGTAGCGGGACCCTACGAGCAGTACTTC	CASSSRVAGPYEQYF
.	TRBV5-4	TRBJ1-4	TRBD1	TGTGCCACAACTAGGGGGCCGAGGGAAAAACTGTTTTTT	CATTRGPREKLFF
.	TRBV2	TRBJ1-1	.	TGTGCCAGCAGGTTAATGAGTGGTGAAGCTTTCTTT	CASRLMSGEAFF
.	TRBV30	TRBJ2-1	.	TGTGCCTGGAGTGGGGGACTTCTTCGCTCCTACAATGAGCAGTTCTTC	CAWSGGLLRSYNEQFF
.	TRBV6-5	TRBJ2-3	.	TGTGCCAGCAGTTACTCAGGACAGTCTGCGGATACGCAGTATTTT	CASSYSGQSADTQYF
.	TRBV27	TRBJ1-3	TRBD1	TGTGCCAGCAGTCCACGTACAGGGGGCGCTTGGGCTGGAAACACCATATATTTT	CASSPRTGGAWAGNTIYF
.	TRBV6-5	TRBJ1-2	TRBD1	TGTGCCAGCAATACAGGGGCCCTTTATGGCTACACCTTC	CASNTGALYGYTF
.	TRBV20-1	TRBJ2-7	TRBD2	TGCAGTGCTAGTTTTCCTAGCGGATACTACGAGCAGTACTTC	CSASFPSGYYEQYF
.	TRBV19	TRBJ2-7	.	TGTGCCAGTAGTACTGCGGCCCCCTACGAGCAGTACTTC	CASSTAAPYEQYF
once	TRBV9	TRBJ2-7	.	TGTGCCAGCAGTCCCTCCCCGGGTTGGGAGCAGTACTTC	CASSPSPGWEQYF
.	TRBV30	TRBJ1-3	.	TGTGCCTTGACAGAGAGCTCTGGAAACACCATATATTTT	CALTESSGNTIYF
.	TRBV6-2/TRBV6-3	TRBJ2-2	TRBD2	TGTGCCAGCAGTTACCCAGGACTAGCGGGGAACACCGGGGAGCTGTTTTTT	CASSYPGLAGNTGELFF